This is a list of T cell receptor beta chains from one sample in a study of T cells in Graves' hyperthyroidism and ophthalmopathy. MiXCR, applied by TCRdb to the multiplex PCR reads, yields one record per CDR3 protein. There are about 250,000 distinct CDR3 sequences in the sample; about 24% occur only once, and roughly 32% lies in the top ten. The source material was blood. These receptors originate from a woman aged 35 to 49 with Graves' ophthalmopathy. Each CDR3 is given with its conserved first and last residue. A D gene is named only where the DNA matches it firmly. The size field is filled for only some rows; it gives once, few, many or a size class.

D gene,V gene,clone size,J gene,CDR3 protein,CDR3 DNA
-,TRBV9,many,TRBJ2-2,CASSVGLVPATGELFF,TGTGCCAGCAGCGTAGGCCTGGTACCGGCTACCGGGGAGCTGTTTTTT
TRBD1,TRBV28,many,TRBJ2-7,CASSLSGQVYEQYF,TGTGCCAGCAGTTTGTCGGGACAGGTCTACGAGCAGTACTTC
TRBD2,TRBV2,many,TRBJ2-7,CASRTGTGLAGSSYEQYF,TGTGCCAGCAGGACCGGGACAGGACTAGCGGGAAGCTCCTACGAGCAGTACTTC
-,TRBV25-1,-,TRBJ2-5,CASSTSKTQYF,TGTGCCAGCAGTACCTCCAAGACCCAGTACTTC
TRBD2,TRBV7-7,many,TRBJ2-1,CASRTTSQRGLAGVRYNEQFF,TGTGCCAGCAGAACGACAAGCCAAAGGGGACTAGCGGGAGTAAGGTACAATGAGCAGTTCTTC
-,TRBV4-2,many,TRBJ2-7,CASSQRRLYEQYF,TGTGCCAGCAGCCAAAGACGCCTTTACGAGCAGTACTTC
-,TRBV7-9,-,TRBJ2-7,CASSERFLSYEQYF,TGTGCCAGCAGCGAAAGGTTTCTTTCCTACGAGCAGTACTTC
TRBD2,TRBV15,many,TRBJ2-4,CATSRDLGQGLAGSLAKNIQYF,TGTGCCACCAGCAGAGATCTGGGTCAGGGCCTAGCGGGTTCCCTAGCCAAAAACATTCAGTACTTC
-,TRBV12-3/TRBV12-4,-,TRBJ1-5,CASTKRQVISQPQHF,TGTGCCAGCACTAAAAGACAGGTGATTAGTCAGCCCCAGCATTTT
-,TRBV28,many,TRBJ2-7,CASSPGDLPFYEQYF,TGTGCCAGCAGTCCTGGGGACCTCCCGTTCTACGAGCAGTACTTC
TRBD1,TRBV20-1,many,TRBJ1-6,CSVRPGQITSPLHF,TGCAGTGTAAGGCCGGGACAGATTACTTCACCCCTCCACTTT
-,TRBV24-1,-,TRBJ2-5,CATSGSARGTQYF,TGTGCCACCAGTGGTTCCGCCCGGGGGACCCAGTACTTC
-,TRBV20-1,many,TRBJ2-7,CSARLAYEQYF,TGCAGTGCGAGACTAGCCTACGAGCAGTACTTC
-,TRBV5-1,-,TRBJ2-5,CASSLVQGVPRGQETQYF,TGCGCCAGCAGCTTGGTGCAGGGGGTCCCGCGGGGACAAGAGACCCAGTACTTC
-,TRBV25-1,-,TRBJ1-2,CASSPMGGNYGYSF,TGTGCCAGCAGCCCAATGGGGGGTAACTATGGCTACAGCTTC
TRBD2,TRBV30,many,TRBJ2-7,CAWSHSGGEQYF,TGTGCCTGGAGTCACTCGGGGGGCGAGCAGTACTTC
TRBD2,TRBV7-3,-,TRBJ2-7,CASSFLAGGPAYEQYF,TGTGCCAGCAGCTTCCTAGCGGGAGGGCCCGCCTACGAGCAGTACTTC
TRBD1,TRBV4-2,many,TRBJ1-1,CASSREWDRESTEAFF,TGTGCCAGCAGCCGCGAATGGGACAGGGAGAGTACTGAAGCTTTCTTT